This entry lists 9 T cell receptor beta chains sequenced from one sample in a study of T cell responses to AZD1222 COVID-19 vaccine. The assay was immunoSEQ multiplex PCR, and TCRdb's table has in-frame clones only and misses some. Of roughly 200,000 clones listed, about 94% are singletons. The sequencing used peripheral blood, collected 28 days after the second dose of the MenACWY control vaccine. Receptors were obtained from an adult who received the MenACWY meningococcal vaccine as a control.

The rearrangement joins TRBV30 to TRBJ1-1; TRBD1 is a possible D gene (5 bases). The V gene lost 4 bases and the J gene lost 11 bases, with 20 bases spanning the gap. The length of the CDR3 is 13 residues. Looked up from germline, CDR1 is GTSNPN and CDR2 is SVGIG (reference sequence). Here the CDR3 reads CAWTAGLGPWAFF. Written as DNA, the CDR3 is TGTGCCTGGACCGCAGGGTTGGGGCCTTGGGCTTTCTTT.

The chain combines TRBV6-1 with TRBJ1-1; 7 bases are a match to TRBD1. Trimming at V came to 3 bases and at J to 8 bases, leaving 6 bases not matched to a gene. Per the germline V gene, CDR1 is MNHNS and CDR2 is SASEGT. The CDR3 has 13 amino acids. DNA of the CDR3: TGTGCCAGCAGTGACGGGACAGTCCTGGAAGCTTTCTTT. As protein: CASSDGTVLEAFF.

CDR3 sequence reads: CASSEVRKPDTGELFF. CDR3 bases: TGTGCCAGCAGTGAAGTGCGGAAGCCAGACACCGGGGAGCTGTTTTTT. The chain carries TRBV2 and TRBJ2-2; no definite D call. V was pared by 1 base and J by 3 bases, with 12 bases between. CDR3 length: 16 residues. The V gene's germline CDR1 is SNHLY and CDR2 FYNNEI.

The chain links TRBV7-3 to TRBJ2-1; TRBD1 agrees at 8 bases. In germline, CDR1 is SGHTA, CDR2 FQGTGA. CDR3 length: 15 residues. V lost 5 bases to trimming and J lost 1 base; unmatched junction nucleotides: 4. The CDR3 DNA sequence: TGTGCCAGCAGCAGACAGGGGTCGTCCTACAATGAGCAGTTCTTC. Translating gives CASSRQGSSYNEQFF.

This chain connects TRBV27 to TRBJ1-2; D gene unclear. The CDR3 runs to 13 residues. The germline gives CDR1 MNHEY, CDR2 SMNVEV (reference sequence). Trimming pared 5 bases from V and 4 bases from J, leaving 11 bases between. CDR3 amino acids: CASSLRVGYGYTF. Written as DNA, the CDR3 is TGTGCCAGCAGTCTGAGGGTTGGCTATGGCTACACCTTC.

This sequence joins TRBV5-4 and TRBJ2-3; TRBD2 aligns across 7 bases. Germline loops: CDR1 SGHNT, CDR2 YYREEE (reference sequence). This CDR3 contains 15 residues. Unmatched junction bases numbered 7, after V lost 3 bases and J lost 3 bases. CDR3 coding DNA: TGTGCCAGCAGCTCCGGGACTACCCCAACAGATACGCAGTATTTT. Protein product: CASSSGTTPTDTQYF.

V gene TRBV9 combines with J gene TRBJ2-3; D possibly corresponds to TRBD2 (5 bases). The V gene's germline CDR1 is SGDLS and CDR2 YYNGEE. The CDR3 is made up of 15 amino acids. The V end was cut by 3 bases, the J end by 2 bases, with 13 bases between. CDR3 sequence reads: CASSETGWDTDTQYF. In DNA form, the CDR3 reads TGTGCCAGCAGCGAGACGGGGTGGGACACAGATACGCAGTATTTT.

In this sample, this clone turned up a few times. The gene calls are TRBV6-5 and TRBJ1-6, with 8 positions matching TRBD1. With V trimmed by 2 bases and J by 7 bases, 4 bases remained unmatched. The CDR3 length is 15 residues. Germline assignment: CDR1 MNHEY and CDR2 SVGAGI. CDR3 nucleotide sequence: TGTGCCAGCAGTTACAGAACAGGGGGAAATTCACCCCTCCACTTT. Encoded protein: CASSYRTGGNSPLHF.

CDR3 in DNA: TGTGCCAGCAGTTTTCTCTCCTTAGCGGGGAGCGGGCGCGAGCAGTACTTC. Translating it yields CASSFLSLAGSGREQYF. This chain uses TRBV28 with TRBJ2-7; 8 bases are a match to TRBD2. The V gene's germline CDR1 is MDHEN and CDR2 SYDVKM. J gave up 6 bases and V 3 bases, and 16 bases lay outside the gene matches. The CDR3 length is 17 residues. Supplemented by reference TRBV28 and TRBJ2-7, the full variable domain reads DVKVTQSSRYLVKRTGEKVFLECVQDMDHENMFWYRQDPGLGLRLIYFSYDVKMKEKGDIPEGYSVSREKKERFSLILESASTNQTSMYLCASSFLSLAGSGREQYFGPGTRLTVT.